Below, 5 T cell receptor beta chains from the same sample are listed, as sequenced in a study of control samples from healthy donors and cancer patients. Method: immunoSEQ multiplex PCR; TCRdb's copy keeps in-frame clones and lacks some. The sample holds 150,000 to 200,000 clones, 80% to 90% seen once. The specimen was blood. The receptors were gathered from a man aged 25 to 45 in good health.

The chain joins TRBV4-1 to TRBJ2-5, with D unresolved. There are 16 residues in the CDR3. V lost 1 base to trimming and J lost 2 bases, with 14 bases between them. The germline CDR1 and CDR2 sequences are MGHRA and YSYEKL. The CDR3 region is CASSQGRSTAQETQYF. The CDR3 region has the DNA TGCGCCAGCAGCCAAGGAAGGTCGACGGCGCAAGAGACCCAGTACTTC.

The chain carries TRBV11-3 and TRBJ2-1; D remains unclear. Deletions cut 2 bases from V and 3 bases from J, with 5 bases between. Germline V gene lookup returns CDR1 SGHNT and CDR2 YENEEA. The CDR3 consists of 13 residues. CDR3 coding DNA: TGTGCCAGCAGCTTATCGAGCTACAATGAGCAGTTCTTC. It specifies CASSLSSYNEQFF. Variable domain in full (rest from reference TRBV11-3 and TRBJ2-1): EAGVVQSPRYKIIEKKQPVAFWCNPISGHNTLYWYLQNLGQGPELLIRYENEEAVDDSQLPKDRFSAERLKGVDSTLKIQPAELGDSAVYLCASSLSSYNEQFFGPGTRLTVL.

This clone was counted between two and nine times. CDR3 sequence (DNA): TGTGCCAGCAGCTTAATCAGAACAGGGGGCGTTTACGAGCAGTACTTC. It is translated as CASSLIRTGGVYEQYF. The J gene is TRBJ2-7, the V gene TRBV5-6; the match to TRBD1 covers 9 bases. The trim removed 2 bases at V and 4 bases at J, leaving 10 bases unmatched. The CDR3 loop spans 16 amino acids. The germline V gene has CDR1 SGHDT and CDR2 YYEEEE. Full variable domain (outside the CDR3, taken from reference TRBV5-6 and TRBJ2-7): DAGVTQSPTHLIKTRGQQVTLRCSPKSGHDTVSWYQQALGQGPQFIFQYYEEEERQRGNFPDRFSGHQFPNYSSELNVNALLLGDSALYLCASSLIRTGGVYEQYFGPGTRLTVT.

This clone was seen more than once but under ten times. The CDR3 loop is CASSLWSGYVAAFF. DNA for the CDR3: TGTGCCAGCAGTTTATGGAGCGGGTATGTGGCAGCTTTCTTT. The V call is TRBV28, the J call TRBJ1-1; the D is unclear. The CDR3 covers 14 residues. Germline CDR1 and CDR2: MDHEN and SYDVKM. V was cut by 0 bases and J by 10 bases, with 15 bases left in between.

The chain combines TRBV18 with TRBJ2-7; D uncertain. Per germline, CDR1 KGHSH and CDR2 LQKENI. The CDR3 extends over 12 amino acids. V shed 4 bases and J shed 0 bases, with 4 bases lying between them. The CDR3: CASSLSSYEQYF. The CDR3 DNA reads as TGTGCCAGCTCACTGAGCTCCTACGAGCAGTACTTC.